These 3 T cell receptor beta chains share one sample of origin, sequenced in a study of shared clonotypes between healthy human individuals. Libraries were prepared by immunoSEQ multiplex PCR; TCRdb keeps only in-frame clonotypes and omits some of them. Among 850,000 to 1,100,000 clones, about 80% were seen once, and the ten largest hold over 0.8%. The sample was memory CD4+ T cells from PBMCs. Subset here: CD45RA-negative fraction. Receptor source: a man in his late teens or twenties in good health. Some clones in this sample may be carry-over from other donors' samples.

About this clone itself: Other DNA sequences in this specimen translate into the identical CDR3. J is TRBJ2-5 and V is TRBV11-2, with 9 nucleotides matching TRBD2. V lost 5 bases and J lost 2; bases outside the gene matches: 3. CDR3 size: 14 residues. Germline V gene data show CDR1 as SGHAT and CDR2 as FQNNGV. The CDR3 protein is CASSPTSGQETQYF. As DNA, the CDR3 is TGTGCCAGCAGCCCGACTAGCGGACAAGAGACCCAGTACTTC.

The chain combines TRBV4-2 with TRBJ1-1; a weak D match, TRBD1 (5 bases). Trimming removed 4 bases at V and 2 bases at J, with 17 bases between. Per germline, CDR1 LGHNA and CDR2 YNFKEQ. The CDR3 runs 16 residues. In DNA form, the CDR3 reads TGTGCCAGCAGCCGCGCTGACAGAAATCGAAACACTGAAGCTTTCTTT. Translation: CASSRADRNRNTEAFF.

The CDR3 bases are TGTGCCAGCAGAGAGACAGGGAGGAACTATGGCTACACCTTC. It encodes CASRETGRNYGYTF. The chain carries TRBV6-1 and TRBJ1-2; 7 bases agree with TRBD1. V dropped 6 bases and J dropped 2; count of bases not matched to a gene: 6. Germline V CDR1 and CDR2: MNHNS, SASEGT. The CDR3 covers 14 residues.